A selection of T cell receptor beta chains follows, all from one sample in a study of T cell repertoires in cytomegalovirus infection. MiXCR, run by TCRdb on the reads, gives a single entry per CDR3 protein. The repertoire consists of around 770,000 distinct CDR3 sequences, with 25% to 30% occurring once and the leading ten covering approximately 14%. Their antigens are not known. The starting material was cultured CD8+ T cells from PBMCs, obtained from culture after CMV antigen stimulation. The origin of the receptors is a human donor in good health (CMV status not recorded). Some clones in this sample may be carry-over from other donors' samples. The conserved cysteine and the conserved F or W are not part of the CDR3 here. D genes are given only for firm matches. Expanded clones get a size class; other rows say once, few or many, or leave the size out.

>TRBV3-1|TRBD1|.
ASSLDPPGTGGMNTEAF
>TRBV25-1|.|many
ASSGSRAGHYNEQF
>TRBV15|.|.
ATETRGTEAF
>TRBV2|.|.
ASSRPTDGEKLF
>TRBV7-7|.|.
ASSPSGGKGETQY
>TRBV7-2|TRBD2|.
ASSTGLLLWETQY
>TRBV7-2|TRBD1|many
ASAPTGQENQPQH
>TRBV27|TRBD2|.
ASSLPGGLTDTQY
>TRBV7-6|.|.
ASSFFDPDTGELF
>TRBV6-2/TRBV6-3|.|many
ASSYSWGGETQY
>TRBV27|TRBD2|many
AASGGYTDTQY
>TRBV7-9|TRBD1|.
ASSRFISRTGTSYGYT
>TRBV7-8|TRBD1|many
ASSWTGVQETQY
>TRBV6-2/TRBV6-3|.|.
ASSPFGGQGNIQY
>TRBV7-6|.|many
ASSPSGETQY
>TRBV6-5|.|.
ASSYSTLAGFPDTQY
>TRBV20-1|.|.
SASWTYNEQF
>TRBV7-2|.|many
ASSFVPGTATYEQY
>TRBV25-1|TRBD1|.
ASRGQGFPYEQY
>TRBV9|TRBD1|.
ASSVGPGTGTEGYT
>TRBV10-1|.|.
ASSEVVKTDTQY
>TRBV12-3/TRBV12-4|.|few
ASTLKNTGELF
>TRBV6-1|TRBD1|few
ASGQGRWTEAF
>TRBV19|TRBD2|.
ASSPVSGGYSYNEQF
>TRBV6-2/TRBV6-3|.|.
ASSLAPLNTGELF
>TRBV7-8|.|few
ASSYTWANTEAF
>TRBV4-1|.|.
ASSQEHSLNTEAF
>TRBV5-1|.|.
ASSLAQARKETQY
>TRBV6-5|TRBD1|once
AAAKGANEQF
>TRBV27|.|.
ASSPLYGFTGELF
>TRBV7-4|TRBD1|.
ASRDRSFYGYT
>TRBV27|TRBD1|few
ASSRGTVNTEAF
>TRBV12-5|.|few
ASGFSTGYNTEAF
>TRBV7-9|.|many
ASSFRGDYGYT
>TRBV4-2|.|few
ASSQDVGNTIY
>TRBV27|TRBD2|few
ASSTTGLAGRRMNTGELF
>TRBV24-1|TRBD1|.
ATSDSGQDRYGYT
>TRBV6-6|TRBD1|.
ASTLGQGLPYEQY
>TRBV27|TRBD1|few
ASRWIDRGNTNEQF
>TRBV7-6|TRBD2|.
ASSFSAGEGETQY
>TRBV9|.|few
ASSPAGAGVQNTQY
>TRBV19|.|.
ASSFKGVTEAF
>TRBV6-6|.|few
ASSLQPDSPYEQY
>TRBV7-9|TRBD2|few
ASSHLAVPYEQY
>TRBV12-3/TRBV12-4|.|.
ASSLMTDYT
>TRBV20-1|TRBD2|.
SARASGGLYNEQF
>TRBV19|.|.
ASSIRDESNQPQH